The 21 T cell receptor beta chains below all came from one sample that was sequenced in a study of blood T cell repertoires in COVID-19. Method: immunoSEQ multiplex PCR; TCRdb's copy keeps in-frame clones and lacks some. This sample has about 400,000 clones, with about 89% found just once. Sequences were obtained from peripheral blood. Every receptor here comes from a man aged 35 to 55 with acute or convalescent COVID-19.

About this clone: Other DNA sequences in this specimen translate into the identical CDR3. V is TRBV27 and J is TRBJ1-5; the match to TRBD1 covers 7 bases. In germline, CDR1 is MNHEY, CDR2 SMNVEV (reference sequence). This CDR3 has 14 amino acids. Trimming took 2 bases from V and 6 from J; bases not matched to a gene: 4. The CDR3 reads CASSLNRGGQPQHF. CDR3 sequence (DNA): TGTGCCAGCAGTTTAAACAGGGGAGGTCAGCCCCAGCATTTT.

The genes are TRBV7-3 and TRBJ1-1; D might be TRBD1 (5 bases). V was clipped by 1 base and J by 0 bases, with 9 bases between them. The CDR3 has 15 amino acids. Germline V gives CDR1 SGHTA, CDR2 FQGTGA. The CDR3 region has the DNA TGTGCCAGCAGCTTAATCGGGGGTATGAACACTGAAGCTTTCTTT. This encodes CASSLIGGMNTEAFF.

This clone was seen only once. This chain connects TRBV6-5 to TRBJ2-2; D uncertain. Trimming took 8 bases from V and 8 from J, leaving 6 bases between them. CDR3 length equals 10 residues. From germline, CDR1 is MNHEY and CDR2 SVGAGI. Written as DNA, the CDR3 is TGTGCCAGCGGGCTGGGGGAGCTGTTTTTT. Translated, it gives CASGLGELFF.

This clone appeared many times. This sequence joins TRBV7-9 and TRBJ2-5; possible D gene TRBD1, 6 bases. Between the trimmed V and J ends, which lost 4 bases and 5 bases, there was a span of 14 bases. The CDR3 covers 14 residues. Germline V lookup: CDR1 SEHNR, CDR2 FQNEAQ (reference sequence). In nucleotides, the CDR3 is TGTGCCAGCAGCTCCAACAGGGAGCAGGAGACCCAGTACTTC. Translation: CASSSNREQETQYF.

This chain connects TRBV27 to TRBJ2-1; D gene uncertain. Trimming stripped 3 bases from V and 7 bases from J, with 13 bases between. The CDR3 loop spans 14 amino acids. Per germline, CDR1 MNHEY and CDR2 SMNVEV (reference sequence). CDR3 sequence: CASSLSTPENEQFF. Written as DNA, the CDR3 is TGTGCCAGCAGTTTGAGTACTCCGGAGAATGAGCAGTTCTTC.

CDR3 nucleotides: TGTGCCAGCAGCTGGGGACAGGTGCTTGGGGGCTACACCTTC. Translation gives CASSWGQVLGGYTF. The J gene is TRBJ1-2, the V gene TRBV5-6, with TRBD1 matching over 8 bases. Germline V lookup: CDR1 SGHDT, CDR2 YYEEEE. With V trimmed by 3 bases and J by 8 bases, 9 bases remained unmatched. The CDR3 consists of 14 residues.

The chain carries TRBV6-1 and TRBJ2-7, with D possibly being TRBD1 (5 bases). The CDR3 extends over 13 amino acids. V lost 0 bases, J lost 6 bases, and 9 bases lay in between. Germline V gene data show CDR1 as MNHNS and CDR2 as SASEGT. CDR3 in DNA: TGTGCCAGCAGTGAAGCCAGTCAGGGCGAGCAGTACTTC. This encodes CASSEASQGEQYF.

The CDR3 protein is CSAGGVTGAMGYNEQFF. The DNA of the CDR3 is TGCAGCGCTGGGGGGGTAACAGGCGCCATGGGATACAATGAGCAGTTCTTC. V is TRBV29-1 and J is TRBJ2-1, with 7 bases identical to TRBD2. The CDR3 loop spans 17 amino acids. Germline V gene lookup returns CDR1 SQVTM and CDR2 ANQGSEA. Trimming removed 7 bases from V and 4 bases from J; junction bases left unmatched: 19.

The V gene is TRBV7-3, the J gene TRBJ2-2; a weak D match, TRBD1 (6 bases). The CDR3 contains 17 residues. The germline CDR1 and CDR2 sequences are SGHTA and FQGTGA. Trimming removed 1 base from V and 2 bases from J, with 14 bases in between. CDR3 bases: TGTGCCAGCAGCTTAAATTCAGGGGCGGGTAACACCGGGGAGCTGTTTTTT. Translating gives CASSLNSGAGNTGELFF.

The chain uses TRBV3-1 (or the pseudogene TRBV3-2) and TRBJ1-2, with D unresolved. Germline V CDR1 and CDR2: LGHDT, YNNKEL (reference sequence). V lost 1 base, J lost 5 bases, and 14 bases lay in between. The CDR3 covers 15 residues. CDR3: CASSQVPARGYGYTF. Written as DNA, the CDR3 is TGTGCCAGCAGCCAAGTCCCGGCTCGGGGATATGGCTACACCTTC.

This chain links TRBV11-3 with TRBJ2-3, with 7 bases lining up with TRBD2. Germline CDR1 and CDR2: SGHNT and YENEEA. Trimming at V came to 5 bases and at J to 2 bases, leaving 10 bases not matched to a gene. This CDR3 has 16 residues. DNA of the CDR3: TGTGCCAGCAGCCCGTCGGGGACTATGATCACAGATACGCAGTATTTT. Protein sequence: CASSPSGTMITDTQYF.

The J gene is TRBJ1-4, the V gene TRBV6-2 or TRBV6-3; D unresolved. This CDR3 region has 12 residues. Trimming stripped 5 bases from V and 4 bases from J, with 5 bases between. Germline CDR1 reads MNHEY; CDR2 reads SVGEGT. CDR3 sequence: CASSRVNEKLFF. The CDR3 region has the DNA TGTGCCAGCAGTCGTGTTAATGAAAAACTGTTTTTT.

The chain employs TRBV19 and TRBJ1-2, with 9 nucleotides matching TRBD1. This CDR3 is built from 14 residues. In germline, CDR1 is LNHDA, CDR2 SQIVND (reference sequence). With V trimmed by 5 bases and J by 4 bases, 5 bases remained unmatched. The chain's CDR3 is CASSWTGEGYGYTF. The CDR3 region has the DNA TGTGCCAGTAGTTGGACAGGGGAGGGCTATGGCTACACCTTC.

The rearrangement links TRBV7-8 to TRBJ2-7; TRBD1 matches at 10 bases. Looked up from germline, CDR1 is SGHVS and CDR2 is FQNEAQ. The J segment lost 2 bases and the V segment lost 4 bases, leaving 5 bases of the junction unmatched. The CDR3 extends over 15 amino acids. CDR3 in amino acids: CASSSDRGPPYEQYF. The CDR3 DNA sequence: TGTGCCAGCAGCTCAGACAGGGGGCCCCCCTACGAGCAGTACTTC.

The chain's CDR3 is CASSLSLLSSEEQFF. The CDR3 coding sequence is TGTGCCAGCAGTTTATCCTTACTCAGTTCGGAGGAGCAGTTCTTC. J is TRBJ2-1 and V is TRBV28; no clear D. Germline lookup yields CDR1 MDHEN and CDR2 SYDVKM. CDR3 length: 15 amino acids. V gave up 1 base and J gave up 10 bases, with 17 bases separating them. The full variable domain, its missing parts supplied by reference TRBV28 and TRBJ2-1, is DVKVTQSSRYLVKRTGEKVFLECVQDMDHENMFWYRQDPGLGLRLIYFSYDVKMKEKGDIPEGYSVSREKKERFSLILESASTNQTSMYLCASSLSLLSSEEQFFGPGTRLTVL.

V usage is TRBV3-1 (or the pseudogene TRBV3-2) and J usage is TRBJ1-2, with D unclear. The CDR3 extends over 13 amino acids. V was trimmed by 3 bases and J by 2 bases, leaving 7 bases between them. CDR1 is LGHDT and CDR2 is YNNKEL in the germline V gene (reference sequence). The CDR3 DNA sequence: TGTGCCAGCAGCCAGGGCATAAACTATGGCTACACCTTC. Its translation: CASSQGINYGYTF.

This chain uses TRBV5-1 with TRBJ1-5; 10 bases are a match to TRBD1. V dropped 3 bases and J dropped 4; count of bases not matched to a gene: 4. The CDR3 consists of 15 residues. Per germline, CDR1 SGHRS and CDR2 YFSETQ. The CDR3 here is CASSSGTGVNQPQHF. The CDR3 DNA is TGCGCCAGCAGCTCCGGGACAGGGGTTAATCAGCCCCAGCATTTT. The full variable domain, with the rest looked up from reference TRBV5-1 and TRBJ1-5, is KAGVTQTPRYLIKTRGQQVTLSCSPISGHRSVSWYQQTPGQGLQFLFEYFSETQRNKGNFPGRFSGRQFSNSRSEMNVSTLELGDSALYLCASSSGTGVNQPQHFGDGTRLSIL.

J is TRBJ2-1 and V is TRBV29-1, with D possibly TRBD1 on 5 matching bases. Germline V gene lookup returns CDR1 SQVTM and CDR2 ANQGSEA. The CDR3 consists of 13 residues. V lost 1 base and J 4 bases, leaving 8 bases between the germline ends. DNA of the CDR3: TGCAGCGTTGAAGGGGGCCCATACAATGAGCAGTTCTTC. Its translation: CSVEGGPYNEQFF.

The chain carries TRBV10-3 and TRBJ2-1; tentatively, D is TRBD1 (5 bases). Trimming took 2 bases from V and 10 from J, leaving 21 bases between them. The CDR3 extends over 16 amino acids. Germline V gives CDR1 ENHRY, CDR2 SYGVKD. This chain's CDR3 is CAISEENGASGLEQFF. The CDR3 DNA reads TGTGCCATCAGTGAGGAGAATGGGGCCTCGGGTTTGGAGCAGTTCTTC.

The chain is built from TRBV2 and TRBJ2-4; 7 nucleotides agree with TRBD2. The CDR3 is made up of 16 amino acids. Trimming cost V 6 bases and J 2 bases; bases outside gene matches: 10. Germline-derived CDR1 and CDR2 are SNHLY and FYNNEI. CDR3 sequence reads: CASSDWRGSSKNIQYF. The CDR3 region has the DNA TGTGCCAGCAGCGATTGGCGGGGGTCGTCCAAAAACATTCAGTACTTC.

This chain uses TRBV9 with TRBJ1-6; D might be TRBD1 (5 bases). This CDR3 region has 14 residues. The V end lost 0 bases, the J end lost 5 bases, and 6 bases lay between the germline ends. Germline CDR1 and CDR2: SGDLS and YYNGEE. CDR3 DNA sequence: TGTGCCAGCAGCGTAGGGGGCAATAATTCACCCCTCCACTTT. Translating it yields CASSVGGNNSPLHF. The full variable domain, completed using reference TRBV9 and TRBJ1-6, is DSGVTQTPKHLITATGQRVTLRCSPRSGDLSVYWYQQSLDQGLQFLIQYYNGEERAKGNILERFSAQQFPDLHSELNLSSLELGDSALYFCASSVGGNNSPLHFGNGTRLTVT.